Presented here are 17 T cell receptor beta chains from one specimen sequenced in a study of T cell clonality in common variable immunodeficiency. The study, taken as a whole, reports: Fewer deletions and N-nucleotide insertions were reportedly seen in common variable immunodeficiency TCR beta sequences.

The table came from immunoSEQ multiplex PCR; TCRdb's copy has only in-frame clones and leaves some out. The table lists about 26,000 clones, with no singletons. These TCRs are of unknown antigen specificity. Sequenced: peripheral blood mononuclear cells. The receptors stem from a human donor with common variable immunodeficiency.

This clone was found many times. The read terminates 3 residues ahead of where the CDR3 ends, so the germline J gene completes it. The rearrangement links TRBV7-9 to TRBJ1-1; 7 bases align to TRBD1. Germline V CDR1 and CDR2: SEHNR, FQNEAQ (reference sequence). The CDR3 covers 15 residues. After removal of 5 bases from V and 5 bases from J, the junction contained 11 bases not matched to a gene. The CDR3 bases that were read are TGTGCCAGCAGCCCAAGACAGGGTAGATGGACTGAA. Amino acids: CASSPRQGRWTE. The full CDR3 is CASSPRQGRWTEAFF.

CDR3 amino acids: CASSRNRRMNTEAFF. The covered CDR3 bases are TGTGCCAGCAGTCGTAACAGGCGTATGAACACTGAA. The V and J genes are TRBV6-2 or TRBV6-3 and TRBJ1-1, with D possibly being TRBD1 (5 bases). With the read ending 3 residues before the CDR3 end, the germline J gene is used to fill in that end. Germline V gene sequence: CDR1 MNHEY, CDR2 SVGEGT. The germline V and J ends were trimmed by 5 bases and 0 bases, with 13 bases remaining between them. This CDR3 comprises 15 residues.

This clone was counted only a few times. The CDR3 is cut off 3 residues early in the read; its end comes from the germline J gene. Other DNA sequences within the sample encode an identical CDR3. The V call is TRBV7-7, the J call TRBJ2-2; D might be TRBD1 (5 bases). This CDR3 is built from 14 residues. Germline-derived CDR1 and CDR2 are SSHAT and FNYEAQ (reference sequence). V was clipped by 5 bases and J by 1 base, with 8 bases between them. CDR3 DNA (partial): TGTGCCAGCAGCCCGGACAAGAACACCGGGGAG. It encodes CASSPDKNTGE. The whole CDR3 reads CASSPDKNTGELFF.

This clone was counted a few times. The CDR3 goes on 3 residues after the read ends, and that part is filled in from the germline J gene. The chain combines TRBV6-2 or TRBV6-3 with TRBJ1-3, with unresolved D. Between the trimmed V and J ends, which lost 6 bases and 0 bases, there was a span of 9 bases. CDR3 size: 14 residues. Germline V gene sequence: CDR1 MNHEY, CDR2 SVGEGT. Partial CDR3 DNA: TGTGCCAGCAGCACCCAGAACTCTGGAAACACC. It specifies CASSTQNSGNT. Given in full, the CDR3 is CASSTQNSGNTIYF.

This clone was seen repeatedly, ten times or more. The CDR3 end lies 3 residues beyond the end of the read and is filled in from the germline J gene. The chain combines TRBV7-9 with TRBJ1-1; no clear D. Germline lookup yields CDR1 SEHNR and CDR2 FQNEAQ (reference sequence). Trimming stripped 3 bases from V and 1 base from J, with 6 bases between. This CDR3 has 13 amino acids. The sequenced CDR3 bases are TGTGCCAGCAGCTTTTCCTCGAACACTGAA. This gives the protein CASSFSSNTE. From start to end, the CDR3 is CASSFSSNTEAFF.

This clone was detected ten times or more. The read comes to an end 3 residues before the CDR3 does, leaving the germline J gene to fill in the end. The genes are TRBV7-2 and TRBJ1-1, with 7 nucleotides matching TRBD1. Per germline, CDR1 SGHTA and CDR2 FQGNSA. With V trimmed by 5 bases and J by 3 bases, 6 bases remained unmatched. This CDR3 is 14 amino acids long. Partial CDR3 DNA: TGTGCCAGCAGCCCCCCCGGGACAGACACTGAA. Translating gives CASSPPGTDTE. The complete CDR3 sequence is CASSPPGTDTEAFF.

This clone was counted many times. Here the CDR3 reads CAWSVSGGYNEQFF. Incomplete CDR3 DNA: TGTGCCTGGAGTGTTAGCGGGGGGTACAATGAG. V usage is TRBV30 and J usage is TRBJ2-1, with 10 bases matching TRBD2. The read terminates 3 residues before the CDR3 end, so the remaining end is supplied by the germline J gene. Germline V gives CDR1 GTSNPN, CDR2 SVGIG (reference sequence). This CDR3 region has 14 residues. The V gene end was trimmed by 0 bases and the J gene end by 4 bases; junction bases not matched to a gene: 0.

This clone was observed a few times. The missing CDR3 end, 3 residues past where the read stops, is filled in from the germline J gene. The J gene is TRBJ2-1, the V gene TRBV5-1, with 8 bases that match TRBD2. V was pared by 2 bases and J by 8 bases, with 6 bases of the junction left unmatched. The CDR3 is 14 amino acids. CDR1 is SGHRS, CDR2 YFSETQ, per germline. The CDR3 sequence: CASSLAGEVYEQFF. CDR3 DNA (partial): TGCGCCAGCAGCTTAGCGGGAGAGGTCTATGAG. Drawing the rest from reference TRBV5-1 and TRBJ2-1, the complete variable domain is KAGVTQTPRYLIKTRGQQVTLSCSPISGHRSVSWYQQTPGQGLQFLFEYFSETQRNKGNFPGRFSGRQFSNSRSEMNVSTLELGDSALYLCASSLAGEVYEQFFGPGTRLTVL.

The table lists this clone with many counts. With the read ending 3 residues before the CDR3 end, the germline J gene is used to fill in that end. The chain couples TRBV6-2 or TRBV6-3 to TRBJ2-3; no clear D gene. Trimming stripped 5 bases from V and 3 bases from J, with 6 bases between. The CDR3 consists of 12 residues. Germline loops: CDR1 MNHEY, CDR2 SVGEGT. The sequenced CDR3 bases are TGTGCCAGCAGTCCGACAACAGATACG. It yields the protein CASSPTTDT. The whole CDR3 reads CASSPTTDTQYF.

Ten or more counts support this clone. Sequencing ends 3 residues short of the CDR3 end; the germline J gene provides the rest. The V call is TRBV19, the J call TRBJ2-3; 12 positions agree with TRBD2. V dropped 3 bases and J dropped 4; count of bases not matched to a gene: 17. The germline V gene encodes CDR1 LNHDA and CDR2 SQIVND (reference sequence). This CDR3 contains 20 residues. The CDR3 loop reads CASSILKGLAGGPRPDTQYF. The part of the CDR3 DNA that was read is TGTGCCAGTAGTATCCTAAAGGGTCTAGCGGGGGGGCCTCGTCCAGATACG. Complete variable domain (other parts from reference TRBV19 and TRBJ2-3): DGGITQSPKYLFRKEGQNVTLSCEQNLNHDAMYWYRQDPGQGLRLIYYSQIVNDFQKGDIAEGYSVSREKKESFPLTVTSAQKNPTAFYLCASSILKGLAGGPRPDTQYFGPGTRLTVL.

This clone was picked up many times. The CDR3 goes on 3 residues after the read ends, and that part is filled in from the germline J gene. The V gene is TRBV6-2 or TRBV6-3, the J gene TRBJ1-5; the match to TRBD1 covers 10 bases. With 2 bases clipped from V and 1 base from J, the junction kept 2 bases outside the gene matches. Germline CDR1 reads MNHEY; CDR2 reads SVGEGT. The CDR3 covers 16 residues. The CDR3 DNA, read in part, is TGTGCCAGCAGTTACCGACAGGGGGCAAGCAATCAGCCC. It translates to CASSYRQGASNQP. The whole CDR3 sequence reads CASSYRQGASNQPQHF.

This clone has more than one count but fewer than ten. Read sequence stops 3 residues before the CDR3 end, and the germline J gene provides the missing end. The gene calls are TRBV20-1 and TRBJ2-7; TRBD1 aligns across 7 bases. The CDR3 covers 13 residues. Germline CDR1 and CDR2: DFQATT and SNEGSKA (reference sequence). J lost 2 bases, V lost 4 bases, and 5 bases had no gene match. CDR3 bases read: TGCAGTGCTAACACAGGGGCCACCTACGAG. Its translation: CSANTGATYE. In full, the CDR3 reads CSANTGATYEQYF.

In the case of this clone: The read gets to within 3 residues of the CDR3 end, and the germline J gene fills in the rest. Other DNA sequences in the same sample also yield this CDR3. The chain links TRBV30 to TRBJ1-4, with a tentative D call TRBD1 (5 bases). CDR1 is GTSNPN and CDR2 is SVGIG in the germline V gene (reference sequence). This CDR3 has 17 residues. V was shortened by 2 bases and J by 8 bases, with 24 bases between the two germline ends. The CDR3 here is CAWSIGTDYSAPEKLFF. The sequenced CDR3 bases are TGTGCCTGGAGTATCGGGACTGACTATAGTGCCCCGGAAAAA.

As regards this clone: Coverage ceases 3 residues before the CDR3 finishes, and the germline J gene fills in the end. The V call is TRBV19, the J call TRBJ2-7, with 8 bases that match TRBD1. CDR1 and CDR2 (germline): LNHDA, SQIVND (reference sequence). The CDR3 contains 13 residues. Trimming removed 4 bases from V and 6 bases from J; junction bases left unmatched: 5. The CDR3 sequence is CASSTGQGVEQYF. The CDR3 DNA, read in part, is TGTGCCAGTAGTACCGGACAGGGTGTCGAG.

In its sample, this clone ranks as medium-sized (0.01 to 0.1%). The read terminates 3 residues before the CDR3 end, so the remaining end is supplied by the germline J gene. The chain couples TRBV5-5 to TRBJ2-3; no firm D call. V dropped 0 bases and J dropped 0 bases, with 5 bases sitting between them. Germline values: CDR1 SGHKS, CDR2 YYEKEE (reference sequence). This CDR3 has 14 residues. Partial CDR3 DNA: TGTGCCAGCAGCTTGGATGGCAGCACAGATACG. Translated: CASSLDGSTDT. The entire CDR3 is CASSLDGSTDTQYF. The variable domain in full, completed from reference TRBV5-5 and TRBJ2-3, reads DAGVTQSPTHLIKTRGQQVTLRCSPISGHKSVSWYQQVLGQGPQFIFQYYEKEERGRGNFPDRFSARQFPNYSSELNVNALLLGDSALYLCASSLDGSTDTQYFGPGTRLTVL.

There are many counts of this clone. The CDR3 extends 3 residues past the end of the read, so its final part is completed from the germline J gene. The chain uses TRBV7-2 and TRBJ2-3; D unclear. Trimming stripped 0 bases from V and 2 bases from J, with 9 bases between. The length of the CDR3 is 15 residues. Germline loops: CDR1 SGHTA, CDR2 FQGNSA. Incomplete CDR3 DNA: TGTGCCAGCAGCTTAGCGGCCCGCCACACAGATACG. Translation: CASSLAARHTDT. From start to end, the CDR3 is CASSLAARHTDTQYF.

This clone occurred many times. The read halts 3 residues ahead of the CDR3 end, with the missing end drawn from the germline J gene. The V call is TRBV5-1, the J call TRBJ2-5, with 11 nucleotides matching TRBD1. The CDR3 extends over 18 amino acids. The J segment lost 0 bases and the V segment lost 4 bases, leaving 11 bases of the junction unmatched. The germline V gene encodes CDR1 SGHRS and CDR2 YFSETQ. CDR3 protein: CASSTGQGARGHQETQYF. The sequenced part of the CDR3 DNA is TGCGCCAGCAGCACAGGACAGGGGGCGAGGGGCCACCAAGAGACC.